A single sample is the source of the 24 T cell receptor beta chains below, sequenced in a study of T cell responses to AZD1222 COVID-19 vaccine. Measured with immunoSEQ multiplex PCR; TCRdb has only the in-frame clones, and not every one. The data contain some 120,000 clones, over 75% of them singletons. Source: peripheral blood, taken on day 0 of MenACWY control vaccination. The receptors here all came from an adult in good health.

On this clone: The junction does not match germline at one end; this may be a read error. CDR3 residues: CSVEGAGGGYTF. The CDR3 nucleotides read TGCAGCGTCGAAGGGGCAGGAGGCGGCTACACCTTC. The chain has TRBV29-1 and TRBJ1-2; D might be TRBD1 (5 bases). CDR1 SQVTM and CDR2 ANQGSEA come from the germline V gene. CDR3 length: 12 amino acids.

In nucleotides, the CDR3 is TGTGCCAGCAGTGAGCAGGGACCTAACTATGGCTACACCTTC. This encodes CASSEQGPNYGYTF. The genes are TRBV6-1 and TRBJ1-2; possible D gene TRBD1, 5 bases. The CDR3 extends over 14 amino acids. Germline-derived CDR1 and CDR2 are MNHNS and SASEGT. Between the trimmed V and J ends, which lost 3 bases and 0 bases, there was a span of 8 bases.

The table lists this clone with a few counts. CDR3 amino acids: CASRPNGEGYGYTF. For the CDR3, the DNA is TGCGCCAGCAGACCAAACGGGGAGGGCTATGGCTACACCTTC. This chain connects TRBV5-1 to TRBJ1-2; D is undetermined. The germline V gene has CDR1 SGHRS and CDR2 YFSETQ. This CDR3 spans 14 amino acids. Trimming shortened V by 5 bases and J by 4 bases, and 15 bases separated the two germline ends.

The rearrangement links TRBV11-2 to TRBJ1-3; 7 nucleotides align to TRBD1. With V trimmed by 2 bases and J by 0 bases, 4 bases remained unmatched. This CDR3 comprises 16 residues. CDR1 is SGHAT, CDR2 FQNNGV, per germline. This CDR3 is CASSLTGANSGNTIYF. The CDR3 DNA reads as TGTGCCAGCAGCTTAACAGGGGCCAACTCTGGAAACACCATATATTTT.

This chain joins TRBV5-1 and TRBJ2-2, with D maybe TRBD2 (6 bases). This CDR3 spans 15 amino acids. Deletions cut 4 bases from V and 1 base from J, with 11 bases between. Germline-derived CDR1 and CDR2 are SGHRS and YFSETQ. The CDR3 coding sequence is TGCGCCAGCAGCCGGACTACAGGGAACACCGGGGAGCTGTTTTTT. Its translation: CASSRTTGNTGELFF.

This rearrangement joins TRBV7-9 to TRBJ2-7, with 9 bases matching TRBD1. CDR1 and CDR2 (germline): SEHNR, FQNEAQ (reference sequence). There are 15 residues in the CDR3. J lost 2 bases, V lost 4 bases, and 6 bases had no gene match. The CDR3 sequence: CASSSPGQGTYEQYF. The CDR3 DNA follows: TGTGCCAGCAGCTCGCCGGGACAGGGAACCTACGAGCAGTACTTC.

V gene TRBV28 combines with J gene TRBJ1-2; 9 positions match TRBD1. There are 16 residues in the CDR3. The V and J ends lost 0 bases and 4 bases, in that order; junction bases with no gene match: 6. CDR1 MDHEN and CDR2 SYDVKM come from the germline V gene. The CDR3 region has the DNA TGTGCCAGCAGTTTATGGGGACAGGGACCGGGCTATGGCTACACCTTC. This translates into CASSLWGQGPGYGYTF.

This chain connects TRBV30 to TRBJ2-5; no firm D call. CDR1 is GTSNPN and CDR2 is SVGIG in the germline V gene (reference sequence). The V and J ends lost 0 bases and 9 bases respectively, with 8 bases between them. The CDR3 consists of 11 residues. CDR3 nucleotides: TGTGCCTGGAGTGTACCAACCCCCCAGTACTTC. It translates to CAWSVPTPQYF.

The chain combines TRBV19 with TRBJ1-5; D call uncertain. CDR1 and CDR2 (germline): LNHDA, SQIVND (reference sequence). V lost 5 bases to trimming and J lost 3 bases, with 17 bases between them. There are 16 residues in the CDR3. In DNA form, the CDR3 reads TGTGCCAGTAGTGCTCTGTCGGGCCTCTTCAATCAGCCCCAGCATTTT. Its protein is CASSALSGLFNQPQHF.

The gene calls are TRBV30 and TRBJ1-1, with 11 bases matching TRBD1. The germline V gene has CDR1 GTSNPN and CDR2 SVGIG (reference sequence). The trim removed 5 bases at V and 1 base at J, leaving 3 bases unmatched. The CDR3 runs to 14 residues. The CDR3 nucleotides are TGTGCCTGGGGGACAGGGGGAGGGAACACTGAAGCTTTCTTT. Its translation is CAWGTGGGNTEAFF.

J is TRBJ1-1 and V is TRBV19, with D possibly TRBD1 on 5 matching bases. CDR3 length: 15 residues. V shed 4 bases and J shed 1 base, with 13 bases lying between them. Germline V gene data show CDR1 as LNHDA and CDR2 as SQIVND (reference sequence). The DNA of the CDR3 is TGTGCCAGTAGTACCTCGACAGTGACGAACACTGAAGCTTTCTTT. Translated: CASSTSTVTNTEAFF.

The chain joins TRBV9 to TRBJ1-1, with TRBD1 matching 7 bases. J lost 0 bases, V lost 2 bases, and 4 bases had no gene match. CDR1 and CDR2 (germline): SGDLS, YYNGEE. This CDR3 is built from 15 residues. The CDR3 sequence is CASSVGQRMNTEAFF. The CDR3 DNA reads TGTGCCAGCAGCGTGGGACAGCGTATGAACACTGAAGCTTTCTTT.

The chain has TRBV19 and TRBJ1-2, with TRBD1 identical over 9 bases. Trimming cost V 6 bases and J 2 bases; bases outside gene matches: 7. Germline V gene data show CDR1 as LNHDA and CDR2 as SQIVND (reference sequence). The CDR3 runs to 15 residues. CDR3: CASSTGGAGNYGYTF. The CDR3 nucleotides are TGTGCCAGTAGCACAGGGGGCGCAGGGAACTATGGCTACACCTTC.

A few counts support this clone. The chain carries TRBV6-5 and TRBJ2-7, with a weak D call TRBD1 (6 bases). Germline V gene sequence: CDR1 MNHEY, CDR2 SVGAGI. The CDR3 is made up of 12 amino acids. V dropped 6 bases and J dropped 3 bases, with 9 bases sitting between them. The CDR3 region has the DNA TGTGCCAGCAGGGGCAGGGGCTACGAGCAGTACTTC. This translates into CASRGRGYEQYF.

The chain links TRBV7-2 to TRBJ2-7; the D gene is possibly TRBD2 (7 bases). Germline V gene lookup returns CDR1 SGHTA and CDR2 FQGNSA. The V end was cut by 1 base, the J end by 2 bases, with 15 bases between. There are 16 residues in the CDR3. CDR3 in DNA: TGTGCCAGCAGCTTAGACCCCGGGGGGCTGACCTACGAGCAGTACTTC. Amino acids: CASSLDPGGLTYEQYF.

The rearrangement links TRBV4-3 to TRBJ1-6; D ambiguous. Trimming took 2 bases from V and 7 from J, leaving 12 bases between them. Germline assignment: CDR1 LGHNA and CDR2 YSLEER. The CDR3 has 15 amino acids. CDR3 bases: TGCGCCAGCAGCCAATTGTATACCTTCAATTCACCCCTCCACTTT. It yields the protein CASSQLYTFNSPLHF.

About this clone: The junction departs from germline at one end; a sequencing error may be responsible. The chain links TRBV28 to TRBJ2-7, with D hard to call. The length of the CDR3 is 11 residues. Germline CDR1 MDHEN, CDR2 SYDVKM. In DNA form, the CDR3 reads TGTGCCAGCAGTTTATTGGGTAGCCTACACTTC. The encoded protein is CASSLLGSLHF.

V gene TRBV27 combines with J gene TRBJ2-3; TRBD1 aligns across 8 bases. CDR1 and CDR2 (germline): MNHEY, SMNVEV (reference sequence). Losses at the gene ends were 6 bases for V and 1 base for J; bases not matched to a gene: 3. CDR3 length equals 14 residues. The DNA for the CDR3 is TGTGCCAGCAGGGACAGGGTTGGCACAGATACGCAGTATTTT. Residues: CASRDRVGTDTQYF.

The chain has TRBV12-3 or TRBV12-4 and TRBJ1-2; possibly TRBD1 for D (5 bases). The CDR3 extends over 12 amino acids. V lost 6 bases to trimming and J lost 4 bases, with 9 bases between them. For the CDR3, the DNA is TGTGCCAGCAGATCGGGACCCTATGGCTACACCTTC. Its translation: CASRSGPYGYTF.

The chain employs TRBV6-1 and TRBJ2-5; 8 nucleotides match TRBD1. Trimming at V came to 3 bases and at J to 7 bases, leaving 4 bases not matched to a gene. Germline CDR1 reads MNHNS; CDR2 reads SASEGT. This CDR3 contains 13 residues. DNA of the CDR3: TGTGCCAGCAGTGACAGGGGGCACGGGACCCAGTACTTC. Its protein is CASSDRGHGTQYF.

This clone has just a few counts. The chain joins TRBV6-5 to TRBJ2-2; 7 bases map to TRBD1. The CDR3 extends over 13 amino acids. Germline CDR1 is MNHEY and CDR2 is SVGAGI. V shed 6 bases and J 7 bases; nucleotides not matched to a gene: 5. Here the CDR3 reads CASRPRDSGELFF. CDR3 bases: TGTGCCAGCAGGCCCCGGGACAGCGGGGAGCTGTTTTTT.

This chain joins TRBV6-6 and TRBJ1-6; 7 bases map to TRBD1. The CDR3 spans 15 residues. Germline V gene sequence: CDR1 MNHNY, CDR2 SVGAGI (reference sequence). V dropped 1 base and J dropped 10; count of bases not matched to a gene: 7. CDR3: CASSYYGTVGSPLHF. The CDR3 nucleotides are TGTGCCAGCAGTTACTACGGGACAGTTGGGTCACCCCTCCACTTT.

The sample holds a few counts of this clone. The rearrangement uses TRBV7-2 and TRBJ1-6; D gene uncertain. Germline-derived CDR1 and CDR2 are SGHTA and FQGNSA. Trimming shortened V by 7 bases and J by 2 bases, and 9 bases separated the two germline ends. The CDR3 length is 14 residues. The CDR3 protein is CASTPGTYNSPLHF. CDR3 in DNA: TGTGCCAGCACCCCAGGAACCTATAATTCACCCCTCCACTTT.

CDR3 in DNA: TGCGCCAGCAGCCCAACCGGCTGGAGCACAGATACGCAGTATTTT. It encodes CASSPTGWSTDTQYF. The rearrangement joins TRBV5-1 to TRBJ2-3, with unresolved D. The ends were cut back, 4 bases at V and 0 bases at J, with 12 bases in the middle. Germline values: CDR1 SGHRS, CDR2 YFSETQ. The CDR3 runs to 15 residues.